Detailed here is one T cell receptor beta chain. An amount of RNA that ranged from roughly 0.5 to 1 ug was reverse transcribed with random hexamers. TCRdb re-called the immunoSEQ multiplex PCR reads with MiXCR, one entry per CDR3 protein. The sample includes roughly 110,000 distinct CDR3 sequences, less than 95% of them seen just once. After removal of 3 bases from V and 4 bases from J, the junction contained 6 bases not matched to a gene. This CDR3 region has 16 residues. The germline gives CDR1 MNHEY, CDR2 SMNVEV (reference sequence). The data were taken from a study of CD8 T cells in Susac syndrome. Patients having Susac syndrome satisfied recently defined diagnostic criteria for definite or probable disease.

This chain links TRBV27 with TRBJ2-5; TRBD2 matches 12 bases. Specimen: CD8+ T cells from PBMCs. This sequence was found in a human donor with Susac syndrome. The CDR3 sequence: CASSFSSGGAAETQYF. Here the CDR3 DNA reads TGTGCCAGCAGTTTCTCTAGCGGGGGGGCCGCAGAGACCCAGTACTTC.